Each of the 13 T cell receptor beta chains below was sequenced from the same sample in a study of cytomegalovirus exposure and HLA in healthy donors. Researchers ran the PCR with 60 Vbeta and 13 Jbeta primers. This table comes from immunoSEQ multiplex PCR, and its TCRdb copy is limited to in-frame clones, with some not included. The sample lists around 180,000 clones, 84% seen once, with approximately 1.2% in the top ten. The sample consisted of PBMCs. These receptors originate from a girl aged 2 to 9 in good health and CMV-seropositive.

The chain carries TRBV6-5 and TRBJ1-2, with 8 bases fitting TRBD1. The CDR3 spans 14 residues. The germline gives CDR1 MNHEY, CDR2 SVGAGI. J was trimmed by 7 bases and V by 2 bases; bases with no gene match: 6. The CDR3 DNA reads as TGTGCCAGCAGTTACACCCCTACAGGGGGTGGCTACACCTTC. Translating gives CASSYTPTGGGYTF.

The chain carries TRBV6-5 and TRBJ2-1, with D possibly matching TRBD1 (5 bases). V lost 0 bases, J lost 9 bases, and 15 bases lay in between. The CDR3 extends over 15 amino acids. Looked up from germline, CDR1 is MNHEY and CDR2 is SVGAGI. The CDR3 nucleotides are TGTGCCAGCAGTTACTCGAAGGCAGGGCGCGGTGAGCAGTTCTTC. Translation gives CASSYSKAGRGEQFF.

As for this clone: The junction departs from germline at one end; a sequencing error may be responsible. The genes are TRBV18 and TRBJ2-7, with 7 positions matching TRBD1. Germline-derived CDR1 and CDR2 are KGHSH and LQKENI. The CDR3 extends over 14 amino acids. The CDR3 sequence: CASSPTQGHHEQCF. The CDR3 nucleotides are TGTGCCAGCTCACCGACACAGGGGCACCACGAGCAGTGCTTC.

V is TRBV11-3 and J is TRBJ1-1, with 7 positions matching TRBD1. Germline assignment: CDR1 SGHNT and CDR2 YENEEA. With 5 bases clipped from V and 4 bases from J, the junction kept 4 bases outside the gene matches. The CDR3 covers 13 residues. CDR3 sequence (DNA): TGTGCCAGCAGCAGACAGGGTTTCACTGAAGCTTTCTTT. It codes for CASSRQGFTEAFF.

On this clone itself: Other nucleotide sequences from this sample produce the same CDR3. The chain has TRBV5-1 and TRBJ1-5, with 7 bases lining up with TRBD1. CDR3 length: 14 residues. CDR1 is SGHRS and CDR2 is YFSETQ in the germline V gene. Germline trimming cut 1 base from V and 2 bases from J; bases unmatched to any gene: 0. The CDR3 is CASSLTGGNQPQHF. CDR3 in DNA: TGCGCCAGCAGCTTGACAGGGGGCAATCAGCCCCAGCATTTT.

Here the CDR3 DNA reads TGTGCCAGCAGCCAACGACAGGGGATGTACGAGCAGTACTTC. As protein: CASSQRQGMYEQYF. This chain links TRBV11-3 with TRBJ2-7; 8 bases are a match to TRBD1. This CDR3 is built from 14 residues. CDR1 is SGHNT and CDR2 is YENEEA in the germline V gene. Trimming at V came to 5 bases and at J to 4 bases, leaving 7 bases not matched to a gene.

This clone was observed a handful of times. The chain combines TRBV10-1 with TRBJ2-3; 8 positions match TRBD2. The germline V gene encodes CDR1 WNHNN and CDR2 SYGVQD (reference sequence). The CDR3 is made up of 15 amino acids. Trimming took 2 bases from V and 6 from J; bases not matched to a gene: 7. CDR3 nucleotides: TGCGCCAGCAGTGAGCCCGGGACTAGAGGCGATACGCAGTATTTT. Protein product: CASSEPGTRGDTQYF.

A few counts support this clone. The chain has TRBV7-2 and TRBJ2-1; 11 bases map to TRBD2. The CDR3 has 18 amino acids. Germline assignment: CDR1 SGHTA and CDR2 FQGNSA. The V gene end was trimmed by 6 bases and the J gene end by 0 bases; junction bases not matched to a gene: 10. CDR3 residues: CASRLLAGGRSSYNEQFF. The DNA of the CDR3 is TGTGCCAGCAGGCTCCTAGCGGGAGGACGGAGCTCCTACAATGAGCAGTTCTTC.

The CDR3 loop is CAWSERAPETQYF. As DNA, the CDR3 is TGTGCCTGGAGTGAGCGGGCGCCAGAGACCCAGTACTTC. The chain links TRBV30 to TRBJ2-5, with a possible D match to TRBD2 (6 bases). The germline CDR1 and CDR2 sequences are GTSNPN and SVGIG (reference sequence). The CDR3 loop spans 13 amino acids. V was pared by 1 base and J by 4 bases, with 10 bases between.

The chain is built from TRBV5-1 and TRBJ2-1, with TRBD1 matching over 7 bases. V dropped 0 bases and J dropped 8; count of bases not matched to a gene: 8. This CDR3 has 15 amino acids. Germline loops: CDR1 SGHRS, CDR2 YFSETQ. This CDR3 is CASSLVVGQHDEQFF. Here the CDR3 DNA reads TGCGCCAGCAGCTTGGTTGTGGGACAGCACGATGAGCAGTTCTTC.

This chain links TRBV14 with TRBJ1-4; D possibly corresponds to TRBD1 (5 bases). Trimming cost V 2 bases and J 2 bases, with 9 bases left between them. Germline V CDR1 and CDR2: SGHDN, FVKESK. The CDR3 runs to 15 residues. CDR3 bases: TGTGCCAGCAGCCAACGGGGGGTGACTAATGAAAAACTGTTTTTT. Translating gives CASSQRGVTNEKLFF. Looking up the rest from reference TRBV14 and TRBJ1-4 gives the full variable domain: EAGVTQFPSHSVIEKGQTVTLRCDPISGHDNLYWYRRVMGKEIKFLLHFVKESKQDESGMPNNRFLAERTGGTYSTLKVQPAELEDSGVYFCASSQRGVTNEKLFFGSGTQLSVL.

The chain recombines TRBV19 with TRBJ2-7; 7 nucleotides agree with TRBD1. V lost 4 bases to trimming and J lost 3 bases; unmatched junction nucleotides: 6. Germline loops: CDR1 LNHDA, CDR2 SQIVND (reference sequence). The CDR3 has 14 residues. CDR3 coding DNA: TGTGCCAGTAGTAAGCCGGGACAGATCTACGAGCAGTACTTC. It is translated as CASSKPGQIYEQYF.

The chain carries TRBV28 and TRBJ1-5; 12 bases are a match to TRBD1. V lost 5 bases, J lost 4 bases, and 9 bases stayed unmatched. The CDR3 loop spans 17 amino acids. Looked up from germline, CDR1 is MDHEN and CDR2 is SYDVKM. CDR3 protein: CASSLIPGQGANQPQHF. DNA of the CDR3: TGTGCCAGCAGTCTTATACCGGGACAGGGGGCAAATCAGCCCCAGCATTTT.